The 11 T cell receptor beta chains listed next were all sequenced from one sample in a study of post-analysis software for immune sequencing data. Antigens for these TCRs are unknown. Study-wide points: Five TRBV segments, including TRBV5-6, TRBV5-1 and TRBV20-1, were more frequent in patients than controls.

Researchers reported that TCR beta cDNA libraries carried unique molecular identifiers. MiXCR was run by TCRdb on the PCR reads, yielding one entry per CDR3 protein. This table holds roughly 620,000 distinct CDR3 sequences, roughly two fifths found once. Sequenced sample: blood. These receptors all stem from a girl aged 5 to 17 with multiple sclerosis.

The chain has TRBV6-2 or TRBV6-3 and TRBJ1-5; D is unclear. The germline V gene encodes CDR1 MNHEY and CDR2 SVGEGT. CDR3 length equals 12 residues. V lost 6 bases and J 4 bases, leaving 7 bases between the germline ends. In DNA form, the CDR3 reads TGTGCCAGCAGACTAGGGAATCAGCCCCAGCATTTT. Translating it yields CASRLGNQPQHF.

This clonotype has only a few counts. This rearrangement joins TRBV10-3 to TRBJ2-3; 16 bases are shared with TRBD2. V trimming: 6 bases; J trimming: 5 bases; junction bases outside the gene matches: 14. The CDR3 loop spans 19 amino acids. Per germline, CDR1 ENHRY and CDR2 SYGVKD. CDR3: CAIRGHPGLAGGPQDTQYF. For the CDR3, the DNA is TGTGCCATCAGAGGACACCCGGGACTAGCGGGGGGGCCTCAAGATACGCAGTATTTT.

This clonotype showed up many times. The chain couples TRBV6-6 to TRBJ2-7; 9 bases align to TRBD1. This CDR3 has 14 residues. Germline V gives CDR1 MNHNY, CDR2 SVGAGI (reference sequence). V trimming: 0 bases; J trimming: 3 bases; junction bases outside the gene matches: 0. CDR3 loop: CASSYSTGGYEQYF. The CDR3 DNA reads TGTGCCAGCAGTTACTCGACAGGGGGCTACGAGCAGTACTTC.

The J gene is TRBJ1-2, the V gene TRBV20-1, with D hard to call. CDR1 DFQATT and CDR2 SNEGSKA come from the germline V gene (reference sequence). CDR3 length: 12 residues. The CDR3 DNA reads TGCAGCGGAGGGTATTTAAACTATGGCTACACCTTC. It is translated as CSGGYLNYGYTF.

Notes on this clonotype: Relative to the germline gene, one junction end is altered; a read error may explain this. The genes are TRBV7-9 and TRBJ2-7; 10 bases align to TRBD1. Germline CDR1 is SEHNR and CDR2 is FQNEAQ (reference sequence). This CDR3 region has 16 residues. CDR3 DNA: TGCGCCAGCAGCTATTCCCGGGGACAGGGGATCAACGAGCAGTACTTC. Translated, it gives CASSYSRGQGINEQYF.

The chain has TRBV5-1 and TRBJ2-7, with TRBD2 as a possible D gene (5 bases). The assigned J gene may be wrong: the sequence end matches TRBJ2-5 better. Germline V gene lookup returns CDR1 SGHRS and CDR2 YFSETQ. The CDR3 consists of 14 residues. The CDR3 DNA reads TGCGCCAGCAGCTTGGGGAGGTGGGCAGAGACCCAGTACTTC. It encodes CASSLGRWAETQYF.

The chain recombines TRBV6-1 with TRBJ1-2, with D perhaps matching TRBD1 (5 bases). CDR3 length equals 13 residues. Germline V gives CDR1 MNHNS, CDR2 SASEGT. Trimming shortened V by 0 bases and J by 8 bases, and 10 bases separated the two germline ends. This CDR3 reads CASSEAGEEGYTF. DNA for the CDR3: TGTGCCAGCAGTGAAGCGGGGGAAGAAGGCTACACCTTC.

The chain has TRBV20-1 and TRBJ2-1, with 10 bases lining up with TRBD1. V lost 6 bases to trimming and J lost 6 bases; unmatched junction nucleotides: 11. This CDR3 has 15 amino acids. Germline CDR1 is DFQATT and CDR2 is SNEGSKA (reference sequence). The CDR3 DNA follows: TGCAGTGCAACGGACAGGGGGTGGGCAGGCAATGAGCAGTTCTTC. As protein: CSATDRGWAGNEQFF.

This clonotype was found once. The chain has TRBV10-3 and TRBJ2-5; D may be TRBD2 (5 bases). Judging by the DNA end, TRBJ2-7 fits better; the J call may be wrong. Germline CDR1 and CDR2: ENHRY and SYGVKD. The CDR3 extends over 14 amino acids. Written as DNA, the CDR3 is TGTGCCATCAGTGAGTCGCGGAGGAGCCACGAGCAGTACTTC. Amino acid sequence: CAISESRRSHEQYF.

This sequence joins TRBV12-3 or TRBV12-4 and TRBJ1-1, with 11 bases fitting TRBD1. V dropped 11 bases and J dropped 6; count of bases not matched to a gene: 8. The CDR3 has 13 amino acids. The CDR3 coding sequence is TGTGCCTCGGACAGGGGGCTGTCGGCTGAAGCTTTCTTT. Encoded protein: CASDRGLSAEAFF.

A few counts support this clonotype. V is TRBV20-1 and J is TRBJ1-4; 10 bases line up with TRBD1. V dropped 6 bases and J dropped 1; count of bases not matched to a gene: 5. The germline CDR1 and CDR2 sequences are DFQATT and SNEGSKA (reference sequence). The length of the CDR3 is 15 residues. The CDR3 DNA reads as TGCAGTGCAACGGACAGGGGGAAAACTAATGAAAAACTGTTTTTT. This codes for CSATDRGKTNEKLFF.